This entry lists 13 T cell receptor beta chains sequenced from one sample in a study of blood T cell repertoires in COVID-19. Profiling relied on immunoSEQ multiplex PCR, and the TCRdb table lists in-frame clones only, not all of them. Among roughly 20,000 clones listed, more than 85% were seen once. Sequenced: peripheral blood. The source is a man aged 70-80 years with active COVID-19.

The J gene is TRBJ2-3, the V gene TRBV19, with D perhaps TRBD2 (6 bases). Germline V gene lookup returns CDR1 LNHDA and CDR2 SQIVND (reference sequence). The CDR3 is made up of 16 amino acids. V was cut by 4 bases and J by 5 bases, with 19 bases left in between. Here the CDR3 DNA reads TGTGCCAGTAGTACTACGGGAGTCGAGCGTGGAGATACGCAGTATTTT. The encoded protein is CASSTTGVERGDTQYF.

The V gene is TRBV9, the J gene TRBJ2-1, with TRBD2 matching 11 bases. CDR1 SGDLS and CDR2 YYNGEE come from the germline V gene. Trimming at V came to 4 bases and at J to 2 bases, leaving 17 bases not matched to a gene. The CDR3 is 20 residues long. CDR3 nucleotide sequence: TGTGCCAGCAGCATCAGCCCCGGGACTAGCGGCCCTAACACCTACAATGAGCAGTTCTTC. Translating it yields CASSISPGTSGPNTYNEQFF.

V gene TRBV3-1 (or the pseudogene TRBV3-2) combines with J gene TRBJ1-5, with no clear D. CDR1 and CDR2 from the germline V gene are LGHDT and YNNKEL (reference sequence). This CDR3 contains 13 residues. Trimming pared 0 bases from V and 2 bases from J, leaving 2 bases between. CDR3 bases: TGTGCCAGCAGCCAAGACGGCAATCAGCCCCAGCATTTT. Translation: CASSQDGNQPQHF.

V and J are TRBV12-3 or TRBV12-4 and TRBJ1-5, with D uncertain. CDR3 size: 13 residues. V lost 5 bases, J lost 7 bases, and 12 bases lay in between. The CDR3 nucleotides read TGTGCCAGCAGTAGGCCGGGTGGGCAGCCCCAGCATTTT. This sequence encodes CASSRPGGQPQHF.

The CDR3 sequence: CASSFLTSGNTDTQYF. CDR3 nucleotide sequence: TGCGCCAGCAGCTTCTTGACTAGCGGGAACACAGATACGCAGTATTTT. V is TRBV5-1 and J is TRBJ2-3; TRBD2 agrees at 11 bases. Losses at the gene ends were 2 bases for V and 2 bases for J; bases not matched to a gene: 4. The germline V gene encodes CDR1 SGHRS and CDR2 YFSETQ. The length of the CDR3 is 16 residues.

The CDR3 DNA is TGTGCCAGCAGTGAACAGGCCAACGGCGAGCAGTACTTC. Translation: CASSEQANGEQYF. This chain links TRBV6-1 with TRBJ2-7; D is undetermined. The ends were cut back, 2 bases at V and 6 bases at J, with 11 bases in the middle. Germline CDR1 is MNHNS and CDR2 is SASEGT. CDR3 size: 13 residues.

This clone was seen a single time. CDR3 in DNA: TGTGCCAGCAGTTTATGGGGGCGGGATGGCTACACCTTC. Protein sequence: CASSLWGRDGYTF. V is TRBV27 and J is TRBJ1-2; tentative D call: TRBD1 (6 bases). CDR1 MNHEY and CDR2 SMNVEV come from the germline V gene (reference sequence). The V end lost 1 base, the J end lost 6 bases, and 9 bases lay between the germline ends. The CDR3 is 13 residues long.

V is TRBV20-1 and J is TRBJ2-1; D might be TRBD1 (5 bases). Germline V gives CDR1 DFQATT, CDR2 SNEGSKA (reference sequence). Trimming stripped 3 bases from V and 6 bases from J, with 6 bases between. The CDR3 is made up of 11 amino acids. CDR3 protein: CSASTGNEQFF. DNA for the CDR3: TGCAGTGCTAGTACAGGCAATGAGCAGTTCTTC.

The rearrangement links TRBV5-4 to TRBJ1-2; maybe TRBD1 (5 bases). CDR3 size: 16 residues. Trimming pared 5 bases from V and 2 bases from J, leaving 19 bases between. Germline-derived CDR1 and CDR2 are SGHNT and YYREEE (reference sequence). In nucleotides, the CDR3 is TGTGCCAGCAGTTCTCCAGACAGCCCAAGGAACTATGGCTACACCTTC. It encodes CASSSPDSPRNYGYTF.

CDR3 sequence: CASSLASGGWETQYF. The DNA for the CDR3 is TGTGCCAGCAGCTTGGCTAGCGGGGGGTGGGAGACCCAGTACTTC. The chain employs TRBV5-4 and TRBJ2-5, with 11 bases fitting TRBD2. Germline CDR1 reads SGHNT; CDR2 reads YYREEE (reference sequence). CDR3 length: 15 residues. Trimming took 0 bases from V and 5 from J; bases not matched to a gene: 3.

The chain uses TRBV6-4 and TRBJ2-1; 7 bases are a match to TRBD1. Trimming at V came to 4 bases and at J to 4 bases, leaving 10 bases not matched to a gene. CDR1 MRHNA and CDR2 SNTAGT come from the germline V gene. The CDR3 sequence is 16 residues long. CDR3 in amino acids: CASSAQGGSGYNEQFF. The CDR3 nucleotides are TGTGCCAGCAGTGCACAAGGGGGCTCTGGTTACAATGAGCAGTTCTTC.

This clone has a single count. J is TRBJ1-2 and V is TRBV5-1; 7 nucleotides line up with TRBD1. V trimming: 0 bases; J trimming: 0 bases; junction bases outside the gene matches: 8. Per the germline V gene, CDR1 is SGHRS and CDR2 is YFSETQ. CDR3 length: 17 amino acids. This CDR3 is CASSLEGQANPNYGYTF. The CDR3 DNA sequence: TGCGCCAGCAGCTTGGAAGGACAGGCTAACCCTAACTATGGCTACACCTTC.

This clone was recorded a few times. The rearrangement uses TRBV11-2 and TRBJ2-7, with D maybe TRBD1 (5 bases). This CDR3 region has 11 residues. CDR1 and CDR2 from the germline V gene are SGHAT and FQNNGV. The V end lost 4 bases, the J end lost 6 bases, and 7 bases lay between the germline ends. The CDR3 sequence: CASSSTAEQYF. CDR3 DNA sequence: TGTGCCAGCAGCTCGACAGCCGAGCAGTACTTC.